The 21 T cell receptor beta chains given below trace back to one sample, sequenced in a study of technical replicates of blood from several donors. The repertoire was sequenced with immunoSEQ multiplex PCR; TCRdb's copy has only in-frame clones and lacks some. Seen here are roughly 79,000 clones, approximately 75% observed once, and the top ten hold about 4%. Sequences were obtained from PBMCs. The receptors come from a human donor in good health. Some clones in this sample may be carry-over from other donors' samples.

V and J are TRBV5-1 and TRBJ2-5; 7 bases are a match to TRBD2. This CDR3 has 13 residues. The J segment lost 5 bases and the V segment lost 4 bases, leaving 5 bases of the junction unmatched. Germline CDR1 and CDR2: SGHRS and YFSETQ. CDR3 in amino acids: CASSHLGGETQYF. The CDR3, as DNA: TGCGCCAGCAGCCATCTGGGGGGGGAGACCCAGTACTTC.

The chain links TRBV9 to TRBJ2-7; 8 bases line up with TRBD1. V trimming: 4 bases; J trimming: 1 base; junction bases outside the gene matches: 16. The CDR3 has 18 residues. Germline V gives CDR1 SGDLS, CDR2 YYNGEE. DNA of the CDR3: TGTGCCAGCAGCCCTACGCTCACCCAGGGGGCTTTTTCCTACGAGCAGTACTTC. Its translation is CASSPTLTQGAFSYEQYF. Full variable domain (missing parts from reference TRBV9 and TRBJ2-7): DSGVTQTPKHLITATGQRVTLRCSPRSGDLSVYWYQQSLDQGLQFLIQYYNGEERAKGNILERFSAQQFPDLHSELNLSSLELGDSALYFCASSPTLTQGAFSYEQYFGPGTRLTVT.

The chain employs TRBV6-4 and TRBJ2-1; 10 nucleotides line up with TRBD2. Losses at the gene ends were 5 bases for V and 6 bases for J; bases not matched to a gene: 1. The germline CDR1 and CDR2 sequences are MRHNA and SNTAGT. The CDR3 contains 13 residues. CDR3: CASSQREGNEQFF. The CDR3 DNA sequence: TGTGCCAGCAGTCAGCGGGAGGGCAATGAGCAGTTCTTC.

For the CDR3, the DNA is TGTGCCTGGAGCTCCGTCTCCTACGAGCAGTACTTC. Protein sequence: CAWSSVSYEQYF. The rearrangement links TRBV30 to TRBJ2-7; no clear D gene. The CDR3 consists of 12 residues. Germline V gives CDR1 GTSNPN, CDR2 SVGIG (reference sequence). Trimming cost V 3 bases and J 0 bases, with 6 bases left between them.

This chain connects TRBV20-1 to TRBJ1-1; D gene unclear. Germline V gene data show CDR1 as DFQATT and CDR2 as SNEGSKA (reference sequence). V was trimmed by 5 bases and J by 6 bases, leaving 7 bases between them. The CDR3 runs 10 residues. The CDR3: CSAGRSEAFF. The CDR3 DNA reads as TGCAGTGCTGGTAGATCTGAAGCTTTCTTT.

This sequence joins TRBV16 and TRBJ2-6; D might be TRBD1 (5 bases). Trimming shortened V by 4 bases and J by 0 bases, and 7 bases separated the two germline ends. This CDR3 contains 15 residues. Germline V gives CDR1 KGHSY, CDR2 FQNENV. CDR3 sequence: CASSPQGSGANVLTF. The CDR3 DNA is TGTGCCAGCAGCCCCCAGGGCTCTGGGGCCAACGTCCTGACTTTC. The whole variable domain, filled in from reference TRBV16 and TRBJ2-6, reads GEEVAQTPKHLVRGEGQKAKLYCAPIKGHSYVFWYQQVLKNEFKFLISFQNENVFDETGMPKERFSAKCLPNSPCSLEIQATKLEDSAVYFCASSPQGSGANVLTFGAGSRLTVL.

This clone was observed once. The chain recombines TRBV19 with TRBJ2-2; 9 bases match TRBD2. The germline CDR1 and CDR2 sequences are LNHDA and SQIVND (reference sequence). The CDR3 is made up of 16 amino acids. Trimming took 7 bases from V and 3 from J; bases not matched to a gene: 9. The CDR3 DNA is TGTGCCAGTAAGAAGCGGGAGGTCCTCGACACCGGGGAGCTGTTTTTT. This encodes CASKKREVLDTGELFF.

This chain links TRBV2 with TRBJ1-1; D may be TRBD1 (5 bases). The CDR3 has 15 amino acids. The V end lost 6 bases, the J end lost 5 bases, and 19 bases lay between the germline ends. CDR1 SNHLY and CDR2 FYNNEI come from the germline V gene. Here the CDR3 reads CASSGPQGFKTEAFF. The CDR3, as DNA: TGTGCCAGCAGCGGACCTCAGGGATTTAAAACTGAAGCTTTCTTT.

The V and J genes are TRBV5-6 and TRBJ2-6; perhaps TRBD2 as D (6 bases). The CDR3 consists of 16 residues. Germline CDR1 reads SGHDT; CDR2 reads YYEEEE. Trimming took off 3 bases at V and 1 base at J, with 11 bases between the two ends. Here the CDR3 reads CASSSIGLSGANVLTF. CDR3 DNA: TGTGCCAGCAGCTCGATCGGACTATCTGGGGCCAACGTCCTGACTTTC.

This chain joins TRBV5-6 and TRBJ2-5; D is perhaps TRBD2 (6 bases). Germline V gene lookup returns CDR1 SGHDT and CDR2 YYEEEE. This CDR3 is 14 amino acids long. Trimming left V 5 bases short and J 5 bases short, with 16 bases between. The DNA for the CDR3 is TGTGCCAGCAGTCTAGGCGGGGCCTGGGAGACCCAGTACTTC. Translated, it gives CASSLGGAWETQYF.

The chain uses TRBV10-3 and TRBJ2-1, with 9 bases lining up with TRBD1. Trimming took 7 bases from V and 10 from J; bases not matched to a gene: 14. The CDR3 sequence is 15 residues long. The germline gives CDR1 ENHRY, CDR2 SYGVKD. CDR3 sequence (DNA): TGTGCCATCAACGACCCGGGACAGGGTATAAGGGAGCAGTTCTTC. Amino acids: CAINDPGQGIREQFF.

The genes are TRBV28 and TRBJ1-4; maybe TRBD1 (6 bases). The CDR3 is 14 amino acids. CDR1 is MDHEN, CDR2 SYDVKM, per germline. V lost 5 bases and J lost 5, with 12 bases in between. In DNA, the CDR3 is TGTGCCAGCAGTGAACAGGGCAAGAATGAAAAACTGTTTTTT. It is translated as CASSEQGKNEKLFF.

This chain joins TRBV11-2 and TRBJ1-1; D is unresolved. Germline CDR1 and CDR2: SGHAT and FQNNGV. The CDR3 length is 13 residues. V was pared by 8 bases and J by 0 bases, with 10 bases between. The DNA of the CDR3 is TGTGCCAGCGTAAGGACTATGAACACTGAAGCTTTCTTT. It yields the protein CASVRTMNTEAFF. The variable domain in full, completed from reference TRBV11-2 and TRBJ1-1, reads EAGVAQSPRYKIIEKRQSVAFWCNPISGHATLYWYQQILGQGPKLLIQFQNNGVVDDSQLPKDRFSAERLKGVDSTLKIQPAKLEDSAVYLCASVRTMNTEAFFGQGTRLTVV.

This clone was seen a single time. The chain has TRBV4-2 and TRBJ2-5; TRBD1 matches at 7 bases. J lost 5 bases, V lost 0 bases, and 15 bases had no gene match. Germline V gene data show CDR1 as LGHNA and CDR2 as YNFKEQ. There are 18 residues in the CDR3. The CDR3 loop is CASSQEPQRQGVEETQYF. The CDR3 nucleotides are TGTGCCAGCAGCCAAGAGCCCCAGAGGCAGGGGGTGGAGGAGACCCAGTACTTC.

This clone was counted a single time. The rearrangement uses TRBV5-1 and TRBJ1-5; the D is unclear. V lost 2 bases, J lost 3 bases, and 9 bases lay in between. Germline V gene lookup returns CDR1 SGHRS and CDR2 YFSETQ. The CDR3 covers 14 residues. This CDR3 is CASSFGEANQPQHF. The CDR3 DNA reads TGCGCCAGCAGCTTCGGGGAGGCCAATCAGCCCCAGCATTTT.

V is TRBV5-1 and J is TRBJ2-1, with a weak D call TRBD2 (6 bases). V was shortened by 9 bases and J by 10 bases, with 17 bases between the two germline ends. Looked up from germline, CDR1 is SGHRS and CDR2 is YFSETQ. CDR3 length equals 12 residues. The CDR3 nucleotides are TGCGCCACCGGTAGCGGCTTCGGGGAGCAGTTCTTC. Its protein is CATGSGFGEQFF.

This clone has just a few counts. The rearrangement uses TRBV9 and TRBJ1-6, with D perhaps TRBD1 (6 bases). The V gene lost 0 bases and the J gene lost 9 bases, with 10 bases spanning the gap. The CDR3 length is 14 residues. CDR1 is SGDLS and CDR2 is YYNGEE in the germline V gene. CDR3: CASSVGDIFSPLHF. The CDR3 DNA reads TGTGCCAGCAGCGTAGGGGACATTTTTTCACCCCTCCACTTT.

The rearrangement uses TRBV13 and TRBJ1-5, with TRBD1 matching 9 bases. V was clipped by 5 bases and J by 4 bases; unmatched bases: 3. The length of the CDR3 is 14 residues. The germline V gene encodes CDR1 PRHDT and CDR2 FYEKMQ (reference sequence). CDR3: CASSAGTGNQPQHF. In DNA form, the CDR3 reads TGTGCCAGCAGCGCCGGGACAGGGAATCAGCCCCAGCATTTT.

The CDR3 coding sequence is TGCGCCAGCAGCCAAGATCTACTAGCGGGGCTAGATACGCAGTATTTT. Its translation is CASSQDLLAGLDTQYF. The chain employs TRBV4-3 and TRBJ2-3, with 10 bases that match TRBD2. Looked up from germline, CDR1 is LGHNA and CDR2 is YSLEER. J was trimmed by 5 bases and V by 0 bases; bases with no gene match: 5. There are 16 residues in the CDR3.

The rearrangement links TRBV4-3 to TRBJ2-1; 13 bases are a match to TRBD2. This CDR3 spans 14 amino acids. The V segment lost 8 bases and the J segment 7 bases; nucleotides outside the gene matches: 5. Germline lookup yields CDR1 LGHNA and CDR2 YSLEER. CDR3 in DNA: TGCGCCAGCGGACTAGCGGGAGTTAGAAATGAGCAGTTCTTC. Translated: CASGLAGVRNEQFF.

The gene calls are TRBV19 and TRBJ1-2; 7 nucleotides align to TRBD1. CDR3 length equals 16 residues. J gave up 1 base and V 1 base, and 6 bases lay outside the gene matches. CDR1 and CDR2 (germline): LNHDA, SQIVND (reference sequence). As DNA, the CDR3 is TGTGCCAGTAGTATAGGACAGGGACGATTTAACTATGGCTACACCTTC. Translated, it gives CASSIGQGRFNYGYTF.